Described below is a single TCR beta chain sequence and its context. This CDR3 is built from 15 residues. Losses at the gene ends were 5 bases for V and 7 bases for J; bases not matched to a gene: 6. Looked up from germline, CDR1 is LGHDT and CDR2 is YNNKEL (reference sequence). The authors' processing: Estimates of nucleated cell counts were drawn from the amplification of reference gene primers. Sequenced by immunoSEQ multiplex PCR; TCRdb stores in-frame clones only, minus some. For V, J and clone size, that table is used; D and trimming come from the DNA. This table holds about 150,000 clones, roughly 90% found once. This sample is drawn from a study of blood T cell repertoires in COVID-19. The wider study: Whether acute or convalescent, the COVID-19 samples came from the United States, Italy and Spain.

This chain connects TRBV3-1 (or the pseudogene TRBV3-2) to TRBJ2-2; TRBD1 matches at 11 bases. Sequenced sample: peripheral blood. The source of this sequence is a man aged 55 to 70 with acute or convalescent COVID-19. In DNA form, the CDR3 reads TGTGCCAGCAGCACTTGGACAGGGGGCAGCGGGGAGCTGTTTTTT. It is translated as CASSTWTGGSGELFF.